The 15 T cell receptor beta chains below come from one sample, sequenced in a study of Graves' ophthalmopathy and Graves' hyperthyroidism. From RNA, the CDR3 regions of TCR beta chains were amplified and sequenced. The authors performed first-round RT-PCR with HTBI primers and then a second-round multiplex PCR. One entry per CDR3 protein results from TCRdb running MiXCR on the multiplex PCR reads. Here the sample spans about 380,000 distinct CDR3 sequences, 15% being singletons. The sample was peripheral blood. Source of these receptors: a woman between 18 and 29 years old with stable Graves' hyperthyroidism.

The chain recombines TRBV6-5 with TRBJ2-5, with D maybe TRBD1 (6 bases). The CDR3 covers 14 residues. Germline V gene sequence: CDR1 MNHEY, CDR2 SVGAGI. Trimming stripped 2 bases from V and 2 bases from J, with 9 bases between. In DNA, the CDR3 is TGTGCCAGCAGTTACAACGGACAGCAAGAGACCCAGTACTTC. Translating it yields CASSYNGQQETQYF.

This clonotype was counted a few times. This rearrangement joins TRBV12-3 or TRBV12-4 to TRBJ2-2; D unclear. Between the trimmed V and J ends, which lost 1 base and 5 bases, there was a span of 14 bases. This CDR3 spans 16 amino acids. The CDR3 reads CASSLGVEGVTGELFF. The DNA for the CDR3 is TGTGCCAGCAGTTTAGGTGTCGAAGGAGTGACCGGGGAGCTGTTTTTT.

This clonotype has at least ten counts. The chain carries TRBV9 and TRBJ2-5; perhaps TRBD2 as D (6 bases). V was clipped by 2 bases and J by 5 bases, with 13 bases between them. Germline values: CDR1 SGDLS, CDR2 YYNGEE. This CDR3 is built from 14 residues. CDR3 amino acids: CASSVGTPYETQYF. The CDR3 bases are TGTGCCAGCAGCGTTGGGACTCCTTACGAGACCCAGTACTTC.

This rearrangement joins TRBV7-8 to TRBJ2-3; D possibly uses TRBD1 or TRBD2 (6 bases each). Per the germline V gene, CDR1 is SGHVS and CDR2 is FQNEAQ. V was trimmed by 6 bases and J by 3 bases, leaving 25 bases between them. The CDR3 runs to 18 residues. Written as DNA, the CDR3 is TGTGCCAGCAGACGTTTTTGGGGGGCCCTGAGAGCTACAGATACGCAGTATTTT. Translating gives CASRRFWGALRATDTQYF.

In its sample, this clonotype was seen many times. V and J are TRBV19 and TRBJ1-6; D call uncertain. This CDR3 contains 16 residues. Between the trimmed V and J ends, which lost 3 bases and 10 bases, there was a span of 19 bases. The germline CDR1 and CDR2 sequences are LNHDA and SQIVND (reference sequence). The CDR3, as DNA: TGTGCCAGTAGTATGGTAGTAGTTAGTAGGAACTCACCCCTCCACTTT. Amino acid sequence: CASSMVVVSRNSPLHF.

This clonotype occurred many times. The chain employs TRBV25-1 and TRBJ2-7; D not resolved. Per germline, CDR1 MGHDK and CDR2 SYGVNS. V gave up 6 bases and J gave up 0 bases, with 12 bases separating them. The CDR3 consists of 14 residues. The CDR3 DNA follows: TGTGCCAGCAGACCAGGAGACCGCTCCTACGAGCAGTACTTC. Translation gives CASRPGDRSYEQYF.

This clonotype has a count of ten or more. This chain uses TRBV20-1 with TRBJ1-1; D not resolved. From germline, CDR1 is DFQATT and CDR2 SNEGSKA (reference sequence). The CDR3 totals 15 residues. The V and J ends lost 3 bases and 1 base respectively, with 15 bases between them. In DNA form, the CDR3 reads TGCAGTGCTAGTCAGGTAGCGTGGGGGAACACTGAAGCTTTCTTT. Residues: CSASQVAWGNTEAFF.

This clonotype occurred many times. V gene TRBV19 combines with J gene TRBJ2-2; no clear D. Germline V CDR1 and CDR2: LNHDA, SQIVND (reference sequence). V was pared by 4 bases and J by 1 base, with 10 bases between. The CDR3 runs 15 residues. CDR3 DNA sequence: TGTGCCAGTAGTAGGAACCCAGGGAACACCGGGGAGCTGTTTTTT. Residues: CASSRNPGNTGELFF.

This clonotype was observed a few times. The J gene is TRBJ1-2, the V gene TRBV5-1, with no clear D. CDR3 length: 12 amino acids. Germline CDR1 reads SGHRS; CDR2 reads YFSETQ. Trimming took 3 bases from V and 6 from J, leaving 9 bases between them. CDR3 in amino acids: CASSYGGNGYTF. Here the CDR3 DNA reads TGCGCCAGCAGCTACGGAGGGAATGGCTACACCTTC.

This clonotype was counted at least ten times. The chain employs TRBV7-9 and TRBJ2-7, with D tentatively TRBD1 or TRBD2 (5 bases each). The CDR3 has 17 residues. CDR1 is SEHNR and CDR2 is FQNEAQ in the germline V gene (reference sequence). V was trimmed by 1 base and J by 1 base, leaving 17 bases between them. The CDR3 DNA is TGTGCCAGCAGCTTAGGGGCGGGCAGGGACGCATCCTACGAGCAGTACTTC. Translating it yields CASSLGAGRDASYEQYF.

This clonotype was recorded many times. The chain uses TRBV19 and TRBJ2-5; D is possibly TRBD1 or TRBD2 (7 bases each). Trimming cost V 5 bases and J 2 bases, with 15 bases left between them. This CDR3 region has 15 residues. The germline gives CDR1 LNHDA, CDR2 SQIVND (reference sequence). CDR3 DNA sequence: TGTGCCAGTAGTGTGACAGGGACTACTCAAGAGACCCAGTACTTC. As protein: CASSVTGTTQETQYF.

To note about this clonotype: Being one base from a much bigger clone, this may be a read error. The V call is TRBV2, the J call TRBJ2-7; maybe TRBD2 (6 bases). Germline CDR1 is SNHLY and CDR2 is FYNNEI. CDR3 size: 12 residues. CDR3 residues: CVSYGGPYEQYF. In DNA form, the CDR3 reads TGTGTCAGCTACGGGGGTCCCTACGAGCAGTACTTC.

This clonotype came up many times. The chain links TRBV4-1 to TRBJ2-7, with 8 bases matching TRBD2. The CDR3 is 15 residues long. Germline CDR1 MGHRA, CDR2 YSYEKL. After removal of 4 bases from V and 1 base from J, the junction contained 6 bases not matched to a gene. The CDR3 DNA is TGCGCCAGCAGCCCCGAGACTAGCGTTTCCTACGAGCAGTACTTC. This encodes CASSPETSVSYEQYF.

This clonotype was counted at least ten times. The rearrangement joins TRBV27 to TRBJ1-5; D possibly corresponds to TRBD1 (5 bases). In germline, CDR1 is MNHEY, CDR2 SMNVEV (reference sequence). The CDR3 contains 14 residues. Trimming cost V 2 bases and J 7 bases, with 12 bases left between them. The CDR3 reads CASSLGVWGQPQHF. As DNA, the CDR3 is TGTGCCAGCAGTTTAGGCGTTTGGGGGCAGCCCCAGCATTTT.

As concerns this clonotype: This may be a read error, as it is one base from a much larger clone. The chain is built from TRBV7-9 and TRBJ2-7; D may be TRBD1 (6 bases). CDR3 length equals 14 residues. Germline V gene lookup returns CDR1 SEHNR and CDR2 FQNEAQ (reference sequence). CDR3 sequence reads: CANSLVGDNYEQYF. The CDR3 bases are TGTGCCAACAGCTTAGTTGGGGACAACTACGAGCAGTACTTC. Together with reference TRBV7-9 and TRBJ2-7, the CDR3 gives the full variable domain: DTGVSQNPRHKITKRGQNVTFRCDPISEHNRLYWYRQTLGQGPEFLTYFQNEAQLEKSRLLSDRFSAERPKGSFSTLEIQRTEQGDSAMYLCANSLVGDNYEQYFGPGTRLTVT.